Each of the 17 T cell receptor beta chains below was sequenced from the same sample in a study of blood T cell repertoires in COVID-19. Libraries were prepared by immunoSEQ multiplex PCR; TCRdb keeps only in-frame clonotypes and omits some of them. This sample yields 200,000 to 300,000 clones, of which 84% are seen a single time; roughly 8.6% belongs to the top ten. Sequenced input: peripheral blood. These receptors originate from a human donor in a cohort sampled during active COVID-19.

This chain links TRBV29-1 with TRBJ2-7; D may be TRBD2 (5 bases). The CDR3 runs to 15 residues. The germline V and J ends were trimmed by 4 bases and 2 bases, with 18 bases remaining between them. Germline V gene data show CDR1 as SQVTM and CDR2 as ANQGSEA. CDR3 protein: CSVVDGGLNPYEQYF. The CDR3, as DNA: TGCAGCGTTGTGGACGGCGGACTCAACCCCTACGAGCAGTACTTC.

CDR3 sequence: CASSGGPNTGELFF. DNA of the CDR3: TGTGCCAGTAGCGGGGGACCGAACACCGGGGAGCTGTTTTTT. This chain joins TRBV19 and TRBJ2-2, with D perhaps TRBD2 (6 bases). CDR1 and CDR2 from the germline V gene are LNHDA and SQIVND (reference sequence). Deletions cut 6 bases from V and 0 bases from J, with 8 bases between. The CDR3 covers 14 residues.

The rearrangement links TRBV19 to TRBJ1-2; D remains ambiguous. Germline values: CDR1 LNHDA, CDR2 SQIVND (reference sequence). The CDR3 consists of 12 residues. The ends were cut back, 5 bases at V and 7 bases at J, with 11 bases in the middle. CDR3 sequence reads: CASSPDWGGYTF. The CDR3 bases are TGTGCCAGTAGTCCGGACTGGGGTGGCTACACCTTC.

This sequence joins TRBV9 and TRBJ1-1; 7 bases fit TRBD1. Germline CDR1 SGDLS, CDR2 YYNGEE. The CDR3 has 15 residues. J was trimmed by 0 bases and V by 4 bases; bases with no gene match: 6. CDR3 sequence: CASSNRGGVNTEAFF. The CDR3 nucleotides read TGTGCCAGCAGCAACAGGGGAGGCGTGAACACTGAAGCTTTCTTT.

The V gene is TRBV10-3, the J gene TRBJ1-1; TRBD1 is a possible D gene (5 bases). Trimming shortened V by 2 bases and J by 0 bases, and 10 bases separated the two germline ends. Germline CDR1 ENHRY, CDR2 SYGVKD. This CDR3 region has 15 residues. Here the CDR3 reads CAISETGRMNTEAFF. DNA of the CDR3: TGTGCCATCAGTGAGACAGGCCGCATGAACACTGAAGCTTTCTTT.

V and J are TRBV19 and TRBJ1-2; 8 nucleotides line up with TRBD1. The CDR3 totals 13 residues. Trimming at V came to 3 bases and at J to 5 bases, leaving 2 bases not matched to a gene. CDR1 LNHDA and CDR2 SQIVND come from the germline V gene (reference sequence). The DNA of the CDR3 is TGTGCCAGTAGTATGACAGGGGAATATGGCTACACCTTC. As protein: CASSMTGEYGYTF.

This chain uses TRBV18 with TRBJ1-1, with a possible D match to TRBD1 (5 bases). Trimming took off 3 bases at V and 0 bases at J, with 11 bases between the two ends. The CDR3 extends over 15 amino acids. The germline gives CDR1 KGHSH, CDR2 LQKENI. CDR3 nucleotides: TGTGCCAGCTCACCGGGGGGAGTGCTGAACACTGAAGCTTTCTTT. This encodes CASSPGGVLNTEAFF.

The chain combines TRBV4-2 with TRBJ2-3, with unresolved D. CDR1 is LGHNA and CDR2 is YNFKEQ in the germline V gene. This CDR3 is 14 amino acids long. The germline V and J ends were trimmed by 3 bases and 6 bases, with 13 bases remaining between them. CDR3 in amino acids: CASSQQNLQDTQYF. The DNA of the CDR3 is TGTGCCAGCAGCCAGCAGAACCTCCAGGATACGCAGTATTTT.

This sequence joins TRBV29-1 and TRBJ2-7; perhaps TRBD1 as D (5 bases). Trimming took off 6 bases at V and 4 bases at J, with 16 bases between the two ends. This CDR3 spans 13 amino acids. Germline V gives CDR1 SQVTM, CDR2 ANQGSEA. CDR3 nucleotide sequence: TGCAGCGTCCGGACACTACCAAGATACGAGCAGTACTTC. Translating gives CSVRTLPRYEQYF.

The chain carries TRBV7-9 and TRBJ2-7, with 11 nucleotides matching TRBD1. CDR3 size: 17 residues. Losses at the gene ends were 5 bases for V and 2 bases for J; bases not matched to a gene: 11. CDR1 SEHNR and CDR2 FQNEAQ come from the germline V gene (reference sequence). CDR3: CASSPLQGTGGTYEQYF. In DNA form, the CDR3 reads TGTGCCAGCAGCCCCTTGCAAGGGACAGGGGGAACCTACGAGCAGTACTTC.

The chain links TRBV6-5 to TRBJ1-1; D unclear. Trimming cost V 6 bases and J 4 bases, with 21 bases left between them. Germline V gives CDR1 MNHEY, CDR2 SVGAGI. This CDR3 is built from 16 residues. The CDR3 reads CASSYPVGGRPTEAFF. DNA of the CDR3: TGTGCCAGCAGCTACCCGGTGGGTGGCAGGCCCACTGAAGCTTTCTTT.

The count of this clone is one. The genes are TRBV3-1 (or the pseudogene TRBV3-2) and TRBJ1-4; D is perhaps TRBD1 (5 bases). The V gene's germline CDR1 is LGHDT and CDR2 YNNKEL (reference sequence). The V end was cut by 0 bases, the J end by 5 bases, with 10 bases between. The CDR3 is made up of 15 amino acids. The CDR3: CASSQDPQANEKLFF. CDR3 nucleotide sequence: TGTGCCAGCAGCCAAGACCCACAGGCAAATGAAAAACTGTTTTTT.

CDR3 coding DNA: TGCAGCGTTGTATGGGGGACAGGCACTGAAGCTTTCTTT. Protein: CSVVWGTGTEAFF. The chain carries TRBV29-1 and TRBJ1-1; 8 positions match TRBD1. CDR3 length: 13 residues. V lost 4 bases to trimming and J lost 4 bases; unmatched junction nucleotides: 5. CDR1 SQVTM and CDR2 ANQGSEA come from the germline V gene.

V is TRBV10-1 and J is TRBJ2-1, with 7 bases lining up with TRBD2. With V trimmed by 3 bases and J by 8 bases, 7 bases remained unmatched. CDR1 WNHNN and CDR2 SYGVQD come from the germline V gene (reference sequence). This CDR3 contains 14 residues. The CDR3 sequence is CASSDGGSSDEQFF. The CDR3, as DNA: TGCGCCAGCAGTGATGGCGGGAGTTCAGATGAGCAGTTCTTC.

The chain carries TRBV28 and TRBJ2-1; 7 nucleotides line up with TRBD1. The CDR3 consists of 14 residues. The V and J ends lost 5 bases and 4 bases, in that order; junction bases with no gene match: 5. Germline-derived CDR1 and CDR2 are MDHEN and SYDVKM. The CDR3 bases are TGTGCCAGCAGTCCCGGGACAGATTACAATGAGCAGTTCTTC. It encodes CASSPGTDYNEQFF.

The CDR3 DNA sequence: TGTGCCAGCAGAGAGTTGGGGAGCTCTGGAAACACCATATATTTT. It translates to CASRELGSSGNTIYF. The rearrangement uses TRBV5-6 and TRBJ1-3; D gene unclear. The V end was cut by 5 bases, the J end by 0 bases, with 12 bases between. Looked up from germline, CDR1 is SGHDT and CDR2 is YYEEEE. The CDR3 sequence is 15 residues long.

This sequence joins TRBV5-4 and TRBJ1-1; D is uncertain. V was shortened by 3 bases and J by 7 bases, with 13 bases between the two germline ends. CDR1 is SGHNT, CDR2 YYREEE, per germline (reference sequence). CDR3 length: 13 amino acids. The CDR3 DNA sequence: TGTGCCAGCAGCTGGCCCAACCTAGGTGAAGCTTTCTTT. Translation gives CASSWPNLGEAFF.